Listed below are T cell receptor beta chains from one sample, sequenced in a study of cytomegalovirus exposure and HLA in healthy donors. Profiled with immunoSEQ multiplex PCR; TCRdb holds only in-frame clones, not every one. The data hold 110,000 to 150,000 clones, with around 79% observed a single time. Sequenced input: PBMCs. The receptors come from a female donor in good health and CMV-seronegative. Both conserved end residues are part of each CDR3. Each record gives: J gene, D gene, V gene, clone size, CDR3 protein, CDR3 DNA. D genes are given only for firm matches. Expanded clones are given a class, and other clones once, few, many or no size at all.

>TRBJ1-4|.|TRBV5-1|.
CASSLAGRSNEKLFF
TGCGCCAGCAGCCTAGCGGGACGGAGTAATGAAAAACTGTTTTTT
>TRBJ1-2|.|TRBV7-2|once
CASSLEGGDYGYTF
TGTGCCAGCAGCCTCGAGGGGGGGGACTATGGCTACACCTTC
>TRBJ2-5|TRBD2|TRBV19|.
CASTLRLAGEETQYF
TGTGCCAGTACCCTTCGGCTAGCGGGGGAAGAGACCCAGTACTTC
>TRBJ2-1|.|TRBV4-1|.
CASSQGAYDEQFF
TGCGCCAGCAGCCAAGGGGCGTACGATGAGCAGTTCTTC
>TRBJ2-1|.|TRBV30|.
CAWSLRSSSYNEQFF
TGTGCCTGGAGTTTGCGGTCGAGCTCCTACAATGAGCAGTTCTTC
>TRBJ2-7|TRBD1|TRBV5-6|.
CASSSTPGQVPLYF
TGTGCCAGCAGCTCGACCCCGGGACAGGTTCCCCTGTACTTC
>TRBJ1-2|TRBD1|TRBV4-1|.
CASSLRTGGRNYGYTF
TGCGCCAGCAGCCTAAGGACAGGGGGCAGAAACTATGGCTACACCTTC
>TRBJ2-2|.|TRBV27|few
CASSFYTGELFF
TGTGCCAGCAGTTTCTACACCGGGGAGCTGTTTTTT
>TRBJ1-5|.|TRBV28|.
CASSLNQVYQPQHF
TGTGCCAGCAGTTTAAATCAGGTTTATCAGCCCCAGCATTTT
>TRBJ2-7|.|TRBV5-4|.
CASSLDTSYEQYF
TGTGCCAGCAGCTTGGACACCTCCTACGAGCAGTACTTC
>TRBJ2-7|.|TRBV9|.
CASSVGQSPTYEQYF
TGTGCCAGCAGCGTAGGCCAGTCCCCCACCTACGAGCAGTACTTC
>TRBJ2-7|.|TRBV28|.
CASRRDVGVEQYF
TGTGCCAGCAGACGCGACGTCGGGGTCGAGCAGTACTTC
>TRBJ1-1|.|TRBV15|.
CATRYRGEAFF
TGTGCCACCAGATATCGGGGAGAAGCTTTCTTT
>TRBJ2-7|.|TRBV6-6|.
CASSTTVYEQYF
TGTGCCAGCAGTACGACAGTCTACGAGCAGTACTTC
>TRBJ2-1|TRBD2|TRBV7-9|.
CASSGLASYNEQFF
TGTGCCAGCAGCGGACTAGCGTCCTACAATGAGCAGTTCTTC
>TRBJ2-1|.|TRBV7-2|.
CASSLAPGANEQFF
TGTGCCAGCAGCTTAGCTCCAGGGGCCAATGAGCAGTTCTTC
>TRBJ1-2|.|TRBV19|.
CASNQGLGGYTF
TGTGCCAGTAATCAGGGTCTGGGAGGCTACACCTTC
>TRBJ2-1|TRBD2|TRBV19|.
CASSVRLAGPYNEQFF
TGTGCCAGTAGTGTGCGACTAGCGGGACCCTACAATGAGCAGTTCTTC
>TRBJ2-5|.|TRBV27|.
CASSLNPRGETQYF
TGTGCCAGCAGTTTAAATCCCAGGGGAGAGACCCAGTACTTC